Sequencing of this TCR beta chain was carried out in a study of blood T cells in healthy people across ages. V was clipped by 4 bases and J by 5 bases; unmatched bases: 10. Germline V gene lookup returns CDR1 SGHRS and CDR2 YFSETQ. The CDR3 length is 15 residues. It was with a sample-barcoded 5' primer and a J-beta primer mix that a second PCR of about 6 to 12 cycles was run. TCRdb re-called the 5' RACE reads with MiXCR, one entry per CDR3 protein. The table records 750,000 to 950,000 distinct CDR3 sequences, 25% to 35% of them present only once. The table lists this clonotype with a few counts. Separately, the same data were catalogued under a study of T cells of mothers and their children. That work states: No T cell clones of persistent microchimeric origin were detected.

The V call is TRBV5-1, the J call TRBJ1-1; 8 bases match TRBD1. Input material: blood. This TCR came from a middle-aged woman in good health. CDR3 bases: TGCGCCAGCAGCCACGCAGGACAGGGTTCTACTGAAGCTTTCTTT. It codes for CASSHAGQGSTEAFF.